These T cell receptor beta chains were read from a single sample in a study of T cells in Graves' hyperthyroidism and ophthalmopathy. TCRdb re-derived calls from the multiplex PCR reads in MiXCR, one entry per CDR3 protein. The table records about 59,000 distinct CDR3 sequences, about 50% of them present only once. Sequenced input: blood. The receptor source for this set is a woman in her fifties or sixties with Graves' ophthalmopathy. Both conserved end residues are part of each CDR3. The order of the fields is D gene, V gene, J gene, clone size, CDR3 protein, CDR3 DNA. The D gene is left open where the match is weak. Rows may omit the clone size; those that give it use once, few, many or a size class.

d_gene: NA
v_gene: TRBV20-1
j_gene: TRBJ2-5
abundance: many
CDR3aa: CSAVQGPSETQYF
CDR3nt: TGCAGTGCAGTACAGGGTCCGAGTGAGACCCAGTACTTC

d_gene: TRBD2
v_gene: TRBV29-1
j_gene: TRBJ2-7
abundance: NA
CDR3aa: CSAGTSGSSYEQYF
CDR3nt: TGCAGCGCCGGAACTAGCGGTAGCTCCTACGAGCAGTACTTC

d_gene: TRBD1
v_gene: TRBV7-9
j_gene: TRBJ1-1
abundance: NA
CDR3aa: CASSFRDRAEGAEAFF
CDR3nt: TGTGCCAGCAGCTTCCGGGACAGGGCCGAGGGCGCTGAAGCTTTCTTT

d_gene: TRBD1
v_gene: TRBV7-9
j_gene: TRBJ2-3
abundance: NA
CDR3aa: CASSATPGQGPDTQYF
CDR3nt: TGTGCCAGCAGCGCAACCCCGGGACAGGGCCCAGATACGCAGTATTTT

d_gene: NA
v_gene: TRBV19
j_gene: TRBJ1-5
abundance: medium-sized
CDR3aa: CASSTRGGPQHF
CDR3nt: TGTGCCAGTAGTACGCGGGGCGGTCCCCAGCATTTT

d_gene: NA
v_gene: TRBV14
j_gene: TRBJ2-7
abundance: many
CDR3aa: CASSQAWNFYEQYF
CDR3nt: TGTGCCAGCAGCCAAGCGTGGAACTTCTACGAGCAGTACTTC

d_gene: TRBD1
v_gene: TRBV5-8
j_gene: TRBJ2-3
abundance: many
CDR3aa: CASSSPTGKDTDTQYF
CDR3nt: TGTGCCAGCAGCTCTCCGACAGGGAAGGACACAGATACGCAGTATTTT

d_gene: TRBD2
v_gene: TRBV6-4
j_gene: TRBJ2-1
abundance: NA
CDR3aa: CASSDTGTSGLLNEQFF
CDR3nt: TGTGCCAGCAGTGACACCGGGACTAGCGGGCTCCTCAATGAGCAGTTCTTC

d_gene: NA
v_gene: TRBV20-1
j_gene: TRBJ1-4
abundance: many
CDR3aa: CSAPEKTRADEKLFF
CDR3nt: TGCAGTGCTCCCGAAAAGACCAGGGCGGATGAAAAACTGTTTTTT

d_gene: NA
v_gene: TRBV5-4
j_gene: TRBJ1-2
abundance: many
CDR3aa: CASSSRASFDYGYTF
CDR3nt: TGTGCCAGCAGTTCCAGGGCCTCCTTTGACTATGGCTACACCTTC

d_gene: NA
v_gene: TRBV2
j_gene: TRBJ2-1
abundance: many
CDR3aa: CASSMGLAEEQFF
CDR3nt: TGTGCCAGCAGCATGGGACTCGCCGAGGAGCAGTTCTTC

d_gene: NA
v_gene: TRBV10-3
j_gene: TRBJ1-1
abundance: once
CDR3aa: CAISGDNTEAFF
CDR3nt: TGTGCCATCAGTGGGGACAACACTGAAGCTTTCTTT

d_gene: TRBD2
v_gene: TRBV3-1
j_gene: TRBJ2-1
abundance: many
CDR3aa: CASAAGTSGIYEQFF
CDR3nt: TGTGCCAGCGCCGCCGGGACTAGCGGGATCTATGAGCAGTTCTTC

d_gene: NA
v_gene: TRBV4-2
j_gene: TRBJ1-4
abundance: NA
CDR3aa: CASSQVRSGEKLFF
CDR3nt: TGTGCCAGCAGCCAAGTTAGGAGCGGTGAAAAACTGTTTTTT

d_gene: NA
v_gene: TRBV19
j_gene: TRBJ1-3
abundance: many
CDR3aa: CASSMRARSSGNTIYF
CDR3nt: TGTGCCAGTAGTATGAGGGCGAGGAGCTCTGGAAACACCATATATTTT

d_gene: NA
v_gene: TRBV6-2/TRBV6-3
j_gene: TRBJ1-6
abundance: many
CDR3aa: CASSYSSRTEVLHF
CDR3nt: TGTGCCAGCAGTTACTCTTCCCGGACCGAAGTCCTCCACTTT

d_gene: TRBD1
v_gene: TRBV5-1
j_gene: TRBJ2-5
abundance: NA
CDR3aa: CASSLLTGTGGGETQYF
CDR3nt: TGCGCCAGCAGCTTGCTGACAGGGACAGGGGGCGGAGAGACCCAGTACTTC

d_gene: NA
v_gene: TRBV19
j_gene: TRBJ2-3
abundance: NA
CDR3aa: CASRSDTDTLYF
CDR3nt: TGTGCCAGTAGGTCAGACACAGATACGCTGTATTTT

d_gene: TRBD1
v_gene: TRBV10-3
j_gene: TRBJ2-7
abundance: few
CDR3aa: CAISERQGYEQYF
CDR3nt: TGTGCCATCAGTGAACGACAGGGGTACGAGCAGTACTTC

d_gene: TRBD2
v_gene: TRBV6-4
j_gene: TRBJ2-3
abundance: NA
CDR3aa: CASSDGTSGIDTQYF
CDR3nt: TGTGCCAGCAGTGACGGGACTAGCGGGATAGATACGCAGTATTTT

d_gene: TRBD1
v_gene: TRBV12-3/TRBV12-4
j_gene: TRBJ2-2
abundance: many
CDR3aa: CASRSLDRGPGELFF
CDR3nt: TGTGCCAGCAGGTCCCTCGACAGGGGGCCCGGGGAGCTGTTTTTT

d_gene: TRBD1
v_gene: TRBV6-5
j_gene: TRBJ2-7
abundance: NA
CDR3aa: CASSRTGQGVPPNEQYF
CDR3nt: TGTGCCAGCAGTCGGACCGGACAGGGGGTCCCCCCAAACGAGCAGTACTTC

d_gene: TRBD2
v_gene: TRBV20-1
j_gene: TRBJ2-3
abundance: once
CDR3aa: CSARGTSDSTDTQYF
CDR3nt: TGCAGTGCCAGGGGGACTAGCGATTCTACAGATACGCAGTATTTT

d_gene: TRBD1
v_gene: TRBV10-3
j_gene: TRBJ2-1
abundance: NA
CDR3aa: CARPRQGANEQFF
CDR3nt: TGTGCCAGGCCACGACAGGGGGCAAATGAGCAGTTCTTC

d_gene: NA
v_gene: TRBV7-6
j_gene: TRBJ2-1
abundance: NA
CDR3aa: CASSLRRGRYNEQFF
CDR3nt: TGTGCCAGCAGCTTAAGGCGGGGCAGGTACAATGAGCAGTTCTTC

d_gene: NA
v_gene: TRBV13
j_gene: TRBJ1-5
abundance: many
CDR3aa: CASSLGRGQAQHF
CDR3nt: TGTGCCAGCAGCTTAGGCAGGGGACAAGCCCAGCATTTT

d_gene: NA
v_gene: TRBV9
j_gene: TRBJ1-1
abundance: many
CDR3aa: CASSVAGSEEAFF
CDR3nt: TGTGCCAGCAGCGTAGCAGGGTCGGAGGAAGCTTTCTTT

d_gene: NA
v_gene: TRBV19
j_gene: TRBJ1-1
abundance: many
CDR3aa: CASSIEAPGWGEAFF
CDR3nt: TGTGCCAGTAGTATAGAGGCGCCAGGGTGGGGTGAAGCTTTCTTT

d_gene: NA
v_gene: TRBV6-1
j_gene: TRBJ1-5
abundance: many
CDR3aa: CASRLSLGEQPQHF
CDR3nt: TGTGCCAGCAGGTTATCTCTAGGGGAACAGCCCCAGCATTTT

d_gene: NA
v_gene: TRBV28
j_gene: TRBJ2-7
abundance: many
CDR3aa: CASSFSVYEQYF
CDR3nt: TGTGCCAGCAGTTTTTCTGTCTACGAGCAGTACTTC

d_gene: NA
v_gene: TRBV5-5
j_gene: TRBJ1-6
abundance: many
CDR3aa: CASSLGRTVNSPLHF
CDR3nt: TGTGCCAGCAGCTTGGGAAGGACAGTGAATTCACCCCTCCACTTT

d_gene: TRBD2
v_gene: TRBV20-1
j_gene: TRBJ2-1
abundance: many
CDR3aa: CSARGTSGRDNEQFF
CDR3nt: TGCAGTGCTAGGGGGACTAGCGGGAGGGACAATGAGCAGTTCTTC

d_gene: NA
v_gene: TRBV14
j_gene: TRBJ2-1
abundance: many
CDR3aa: CASSQYTRVMPFFQFF
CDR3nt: TGTGCCAGCAGCCAATACACCCGAGTGATGCCGTTCTTCCAGTTCTTC

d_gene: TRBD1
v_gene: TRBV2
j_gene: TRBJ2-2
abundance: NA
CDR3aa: CASSRQGEGTGELFF
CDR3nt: TGTGCCAGCAGTCGACAGGGGGAGGGCACCGGGGAGCTGTTTTTT

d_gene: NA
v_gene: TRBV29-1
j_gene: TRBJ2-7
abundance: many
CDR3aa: CSVEKDSSYEQYF
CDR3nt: TGCAGCGTTGAAAAGGACAGCTCCTACGAGCAGTACTTC

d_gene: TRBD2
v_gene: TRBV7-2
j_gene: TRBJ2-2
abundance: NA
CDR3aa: CASSLESISGGTGELFF
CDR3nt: TGTGCCAGCAGCTTAGAATCGATCAGCGGGGGCACCGGGGAGCTGTTTTTT

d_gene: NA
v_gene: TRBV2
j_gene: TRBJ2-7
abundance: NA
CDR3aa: CASSEVGGPYEQYF
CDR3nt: TGTGCCAGCAGTGAAGTGGGGGGGCCCTACGAGCAGTACTTC

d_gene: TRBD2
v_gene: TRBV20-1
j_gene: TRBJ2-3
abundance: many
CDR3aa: CSAQGLAETKDTQYF
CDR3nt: TGCAGTGCCCAGGGACTAGCGGAGACGAAGGATACGCAGTATTTT

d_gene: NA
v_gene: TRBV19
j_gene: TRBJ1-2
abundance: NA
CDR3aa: CASSITGNYGYTF
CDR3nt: TGTGCCAGTAGTATAACAGGGAACTATGGCTACACCTTC

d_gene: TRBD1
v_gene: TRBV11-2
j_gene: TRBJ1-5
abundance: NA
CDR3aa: CASSLRTGPSSQQPQHF
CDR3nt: TGTGCCAGCAGCCTACGGACAGGACCCTCATCGCAGCAGCCCCAGCATTTT

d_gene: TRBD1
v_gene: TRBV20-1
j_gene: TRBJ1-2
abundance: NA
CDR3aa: CSARGQGGYTF
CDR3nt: TGCAGTGCTAGGGGACAGGGTGGCTACACCTTC

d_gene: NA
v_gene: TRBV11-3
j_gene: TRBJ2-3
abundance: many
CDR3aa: CASAMGPSTDTQYF
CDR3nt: TGTGCCAGCGCCATGGGGCCTAGCACAGATACGCAGTATTTT

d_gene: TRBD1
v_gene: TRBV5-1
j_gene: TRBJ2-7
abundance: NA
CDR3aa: CASSAAGGVGGQYF
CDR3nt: TGCGCCAGCAGCGCTGCAGGGGGCGTGGGGGGGCAGTACTTC

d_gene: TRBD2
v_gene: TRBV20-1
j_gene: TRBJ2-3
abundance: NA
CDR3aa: CSARLRTSADTQYF
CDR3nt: TGCAGTGCTCGACTCCGGACTAGCGCAGATACGCAGTATTTT